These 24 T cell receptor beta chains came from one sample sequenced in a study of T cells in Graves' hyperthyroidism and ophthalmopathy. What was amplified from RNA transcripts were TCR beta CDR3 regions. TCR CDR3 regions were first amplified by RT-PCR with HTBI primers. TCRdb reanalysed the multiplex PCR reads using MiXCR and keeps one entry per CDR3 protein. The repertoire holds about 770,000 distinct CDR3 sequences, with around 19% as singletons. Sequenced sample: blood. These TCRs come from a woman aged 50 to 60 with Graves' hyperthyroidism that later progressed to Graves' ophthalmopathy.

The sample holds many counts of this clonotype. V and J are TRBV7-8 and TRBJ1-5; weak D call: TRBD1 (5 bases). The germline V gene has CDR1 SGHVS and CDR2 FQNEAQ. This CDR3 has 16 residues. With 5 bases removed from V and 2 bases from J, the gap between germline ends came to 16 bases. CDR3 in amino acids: CASSPRQFAGNQPQHF. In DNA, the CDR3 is TGTGCCAGCAGCCCCAGACAGTTCGCGGGCAATCAGCCCCAGCATTTT.

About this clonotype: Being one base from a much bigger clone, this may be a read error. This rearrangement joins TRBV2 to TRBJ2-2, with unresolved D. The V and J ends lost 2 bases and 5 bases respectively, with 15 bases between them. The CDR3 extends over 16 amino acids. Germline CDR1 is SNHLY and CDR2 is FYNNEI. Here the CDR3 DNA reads TGTGCCAGCAGTGAATGGGAAGTCACCACAACCGGGGAGCTGTTTTTT. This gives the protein CASSEWEVTTTGELFF. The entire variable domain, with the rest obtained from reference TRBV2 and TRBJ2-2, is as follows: EPEVTQTPSHQVTQMGQEVILRCVPISNHLYFYWYRQILGQKVEFLVSFYNNEISEKSEIFDDQFSVERPDGSNFTLKIRSTKLEDSAMYFCASSEWEVTTTGELFFGEGSRLTVL.

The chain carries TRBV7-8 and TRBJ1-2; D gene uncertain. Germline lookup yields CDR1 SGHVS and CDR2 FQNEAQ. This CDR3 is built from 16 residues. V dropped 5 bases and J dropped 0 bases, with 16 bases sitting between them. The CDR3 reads CASSPRTVNANYGYTF. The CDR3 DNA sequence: TGTGCCAGCAGCCCTAGGACGGTTAACGCTAACTATGGCTACACCTTC.

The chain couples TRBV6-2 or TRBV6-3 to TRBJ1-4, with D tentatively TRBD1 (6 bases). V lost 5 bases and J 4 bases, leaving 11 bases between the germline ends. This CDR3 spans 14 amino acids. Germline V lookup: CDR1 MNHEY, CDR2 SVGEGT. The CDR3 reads CASSGGTDNEKLFF. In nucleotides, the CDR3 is TGTGCCAGCAGTGGGGGCACAGATAATGAAAAACTGTTTTTT.

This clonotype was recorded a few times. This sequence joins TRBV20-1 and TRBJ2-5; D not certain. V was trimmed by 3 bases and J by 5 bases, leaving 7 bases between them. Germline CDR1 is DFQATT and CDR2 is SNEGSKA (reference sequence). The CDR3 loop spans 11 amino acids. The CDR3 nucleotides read TGCAGTGCTAGCATCTTGGAGACCCAGTACTTC. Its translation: CSASILETQYF.

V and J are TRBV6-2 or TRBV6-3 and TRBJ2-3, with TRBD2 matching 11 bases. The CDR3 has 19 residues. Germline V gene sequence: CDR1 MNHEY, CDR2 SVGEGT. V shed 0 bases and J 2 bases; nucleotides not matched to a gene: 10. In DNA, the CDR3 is TGTGCCAGCAGTTACTCGTCGGCTAGCGGGGGGATCCCCACAGATACGCAGTATTTT. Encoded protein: CASSYSSASGGIPTDTQYF.

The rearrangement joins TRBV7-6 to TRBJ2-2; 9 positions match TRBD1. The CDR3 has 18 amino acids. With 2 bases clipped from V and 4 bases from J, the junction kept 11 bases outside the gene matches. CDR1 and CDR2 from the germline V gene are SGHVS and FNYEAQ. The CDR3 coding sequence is TGTGCCAGCAGCTTATATGGGCTCGGGACAGGGTCCACCGGGGAGCTGTTTTTT. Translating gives CASSLYGLGTGSTGELFF.

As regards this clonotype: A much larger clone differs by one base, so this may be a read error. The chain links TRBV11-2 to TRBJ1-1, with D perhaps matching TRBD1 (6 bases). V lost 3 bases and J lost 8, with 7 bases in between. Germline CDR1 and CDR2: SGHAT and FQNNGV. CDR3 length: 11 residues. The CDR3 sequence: CASSFGQEAFF. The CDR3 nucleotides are TGTGCCAGCAGCTTCGGACAGGAAGCTTTCTTT.

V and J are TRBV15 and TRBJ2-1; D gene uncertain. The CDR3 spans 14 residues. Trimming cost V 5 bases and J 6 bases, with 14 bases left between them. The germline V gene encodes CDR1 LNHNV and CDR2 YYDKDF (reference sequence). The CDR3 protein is CATSARSMSNEQFF. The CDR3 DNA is TGTGCCACCAGCGCCAGGAGCATGAGCAATGAGCAGTTCTTC.

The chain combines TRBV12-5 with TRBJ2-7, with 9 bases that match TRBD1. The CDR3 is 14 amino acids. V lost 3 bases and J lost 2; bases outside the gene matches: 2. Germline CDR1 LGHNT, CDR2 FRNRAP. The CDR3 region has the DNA TGTGCTAGTGGTTTTGGACAGGGGACCTACGAGCAGTACTTC. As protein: CASGFGQGTYEQYF.

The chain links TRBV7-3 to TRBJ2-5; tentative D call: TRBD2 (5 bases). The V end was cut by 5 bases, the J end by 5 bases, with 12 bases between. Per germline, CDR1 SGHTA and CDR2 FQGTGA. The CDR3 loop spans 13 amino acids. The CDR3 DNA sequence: TGTGCCAGCAGCCTACGGGGTCTGGAGACCCAGTACTTC. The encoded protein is CASSLRGLETQYF.

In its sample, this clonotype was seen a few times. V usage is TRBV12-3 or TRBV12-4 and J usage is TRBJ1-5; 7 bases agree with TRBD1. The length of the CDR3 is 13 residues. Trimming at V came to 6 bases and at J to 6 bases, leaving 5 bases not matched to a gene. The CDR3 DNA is TGTGCCAGCAGGGAACAGGGGACTCAGCCCCAGCATTTT. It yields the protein CASREQGTQPQHF.

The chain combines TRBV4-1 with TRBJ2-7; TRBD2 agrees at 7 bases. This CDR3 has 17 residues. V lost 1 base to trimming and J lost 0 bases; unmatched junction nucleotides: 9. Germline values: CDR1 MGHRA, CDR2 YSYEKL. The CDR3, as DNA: TGCGCCAGCAGCCAAGTACCGAATCGGGGGGACTCCTACGAGCAGTACTTC. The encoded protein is CASSQVPNRGDSYEQYF.

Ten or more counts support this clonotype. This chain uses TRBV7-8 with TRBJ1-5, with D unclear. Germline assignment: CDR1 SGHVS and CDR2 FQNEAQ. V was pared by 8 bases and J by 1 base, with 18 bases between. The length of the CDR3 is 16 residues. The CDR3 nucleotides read TGTGCCAGCCTCCTAGGGCCCGTCACGAGCAATCAGCCCCAGCATTTT. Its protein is CASLLGPVTSNQPQHF.

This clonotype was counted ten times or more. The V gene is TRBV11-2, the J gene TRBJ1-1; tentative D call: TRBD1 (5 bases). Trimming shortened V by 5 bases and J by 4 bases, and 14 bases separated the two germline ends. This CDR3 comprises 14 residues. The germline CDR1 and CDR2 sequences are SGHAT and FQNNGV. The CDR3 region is CASSDSGWGTEAFF. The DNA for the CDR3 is TGTGCCAGCAGCGATTCAGGGTGGGGCACTGAAGCTTTCTTT.

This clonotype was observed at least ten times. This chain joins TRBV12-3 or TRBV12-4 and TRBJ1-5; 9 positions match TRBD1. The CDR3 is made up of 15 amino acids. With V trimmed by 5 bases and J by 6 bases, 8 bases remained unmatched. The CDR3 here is CASSNGQGFIQPQHF. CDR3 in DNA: TGTGCCAGCAGTAACGGACAGGGGTTTATTCAGCCCCAGCATTTT.

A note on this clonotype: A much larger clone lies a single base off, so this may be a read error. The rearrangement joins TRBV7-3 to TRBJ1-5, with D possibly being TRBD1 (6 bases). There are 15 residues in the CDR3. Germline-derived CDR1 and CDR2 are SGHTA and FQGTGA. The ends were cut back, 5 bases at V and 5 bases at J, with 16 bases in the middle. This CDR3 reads CASSAHGGADQPQHF. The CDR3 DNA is TGTGCCAGCAGCGCCCATGGGGGGGCGGATCAGCCCCAGCATTTT.

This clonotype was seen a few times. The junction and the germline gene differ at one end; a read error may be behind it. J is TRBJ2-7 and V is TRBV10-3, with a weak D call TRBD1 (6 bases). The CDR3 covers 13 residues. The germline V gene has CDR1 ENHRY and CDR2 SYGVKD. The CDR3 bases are TGTGCCATCGGTGAGGGCAGGGGCTACGAGCAGTACTTC. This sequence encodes CAIGEGRGYEQYF.

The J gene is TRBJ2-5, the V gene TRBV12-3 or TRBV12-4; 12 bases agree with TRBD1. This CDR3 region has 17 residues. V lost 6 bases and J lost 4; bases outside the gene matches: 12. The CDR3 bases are TGTGCCAGCAGCCCGGGACAGGGGGCATCTCATAGAGAGACCCAGTACTTC. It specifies CASSPGQGASHRETQYF.

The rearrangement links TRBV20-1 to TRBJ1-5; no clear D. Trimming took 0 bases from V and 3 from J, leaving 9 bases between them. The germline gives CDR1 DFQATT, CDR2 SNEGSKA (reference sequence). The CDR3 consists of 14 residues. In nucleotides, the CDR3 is TGCAGTGCTAGAGACCCTGCAAACAATCAGCCCCAGCATTTT. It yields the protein CSARDPANNQPQHF.

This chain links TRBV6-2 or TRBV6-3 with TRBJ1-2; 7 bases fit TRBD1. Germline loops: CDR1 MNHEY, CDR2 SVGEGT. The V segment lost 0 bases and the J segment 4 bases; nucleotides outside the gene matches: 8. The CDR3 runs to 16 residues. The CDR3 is CASSYSRDSGSYGYTF. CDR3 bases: TGTGCCAGCAGTTACTCAAGGGACAGTGGTTCCTATGGCTACACCTTC.

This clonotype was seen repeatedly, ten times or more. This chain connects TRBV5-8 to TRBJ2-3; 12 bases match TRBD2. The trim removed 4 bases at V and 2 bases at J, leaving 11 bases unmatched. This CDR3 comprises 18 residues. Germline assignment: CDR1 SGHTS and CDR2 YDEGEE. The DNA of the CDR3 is TGTGCCAGCAGCCCAGAGCCCACTAGCGGGGGGTACACAGATACGCAGTATTTT. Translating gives CASSPEPTSGGYTDTQYF.

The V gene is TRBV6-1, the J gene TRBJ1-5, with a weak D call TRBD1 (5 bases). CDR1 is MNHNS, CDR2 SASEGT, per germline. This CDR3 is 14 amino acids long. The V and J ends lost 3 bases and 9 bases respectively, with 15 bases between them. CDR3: CASSEGGGPLPQHF. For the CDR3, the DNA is TGTGCCAGCAGTGAGGGGGGAGGACCGCTGCCCCAGCATTTT.

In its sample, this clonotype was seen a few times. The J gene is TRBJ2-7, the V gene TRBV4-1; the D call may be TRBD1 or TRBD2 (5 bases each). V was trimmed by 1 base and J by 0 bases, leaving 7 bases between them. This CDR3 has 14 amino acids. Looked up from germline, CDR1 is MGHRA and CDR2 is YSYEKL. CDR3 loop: CASSQGDGSYEQYF. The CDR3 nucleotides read TGCGCCAGCAGCCAAGGGGACGGCTCCTACGAGCAGTACTTC.